These 28 T cell receptor beta chains originate from one sample sequenced in a study of Graves' ophthalmopathy and Graves' hyperthyroidism (dated by TCRdb to 2016 to 2019). The listed sequencing device is Illumina HiSeq 2000. For repertoire sequencing, TCR beta CDR3 regions were amplified from RNA transcripts. The first round was an RT-PCR using HTBI primers with the Qiagen OneStep RT-PCR kit, and this first round was followed by a second-round multiplex PCR, then size selection and purification. Starting from the raw public reads, TCRdb applied fastp trimming at Q25, assembled clones with MiXCR and retained in-frame beta chains. Identical CDR3 protein sequences are pooled into one entry, listed with their most common genes and DNA. This sample lists 400,000 to 500,000 distinct CDR3 sequences; under 25% were detected once. The ten biggest clones cover roughly 3% of the sample. The sequenced sample was peripheral blood. Receptors were obtained from a young woman with stable Graves' hyperthyroidism. Donor details come from another sample of the same person, matched by shared clones.

The genes are TRBV29-1 and TRBJ1-1; 7 positions agree with TRBD1. The CDR3 sequence is 14 residues long. V shed 6 bases and J 1 base; nucleotides not matched to a gene: 8. The germline V gene has CDR1 SQVTM and CDR2 ANQGSEA. Here the CDR3 reads CSVLSRTGNTEAFF. CDR3 sequence (DNA): TGCAGCGTCTTATCCAGGACAGGGAACACTGAAGCTTTCTTT.

The V call is TRBV29-1, the J call TRBJ1-1; 9 nucleotides match TRBD1. V dropped 4 bases and J dropped 5; count of bases not matched to a gene: 2. The CDR3 extends over 12 amino acids. Germline CDR1 is SQVTM and CDR2 is ANQGSEA. The CDR3 loop is CSVAQGATEAFF. The CDR3 nucleotides are TGCAGCGTTGCACAGGGGGCGACTGAAGCTTTCTTT.

This clonotype occurred many times. The chain couples TRBV7-2 to TRBJ2-5; 8 bases fit TRBD1. CDR3 length equals 13 residues. V shed 5 bases and J 5 bases; nucleotides not matched to a gene: 4. Per the germline V gene, CDR1 is SGHTA and CDR2 is FQGNSA. For the CDR3, the DNA is TGTGCCAGCAGCCCACAGGGGGGTGAGACCCAGTACTTC. Encoded protein: CASSPQGGETQYF.

This clonotype was counted ten times or more. This chain joins TRBV12-3 or TRBV12-4 and TRBJ2-5; 7 bases match TRBD2. V was pared by 3 bases and J by 0 bases, with 4 bases of the junction left unmatched. This CDR3 has 15 residues. In DNA, the CDR3 is TGTGCCAGCAGTTTTGGCGGGAGCTACCAAGAGACCCAGTACTTC. This gives the protein CASSFGGSYQETQYF.

This clonotype was seen ten or more times. The chain joins TRBV20-1 to TRBJ2-5; tentatively, D is TRBD1 (6 bases). The CDR3 length is 12 residues. Germline values: CDR1 DFQATT, CDR2 SNEGSKA (reference sequence). V lost 4 bases to trimming and J lost 3 bases, with 9 bases between them. The CDR3 nucleotides are TGCAGTGCTACCGGGGACAAAGAGACCCAGTACTTC. Protein product: CSATGDKETQYF.

This clonotype turned up a few times. The chain employs TRBV7-2 and TRBJ2-7; D not certain. V was pared by 5 bases and J by 3 bases, with 17 bases between. The CDR3 covers 15 residues. Germline V CDR1 and CDR2: SGHTA, FQGNSA. CDR3 loop: CASSDPTVNLYEQYF. As DNA, the CDR3 is TGTGCCAGCAGCGATCCAACAGTTAACCTCTACGAGCAGTACTTC. The full variable domain, in which reference TRBV7-2 and TRBJ2-7 provide the parts outside the CDR3, is GAGVSQSPSNKVTEKGKDVELRCDPISGHTALYWYRQSLGQGLEFLIYFQGNSAPDKSGLPSDRFSAERTGGSVSTLTIQRTQQEDSAVYLCASSDPTVNLYEQYFGPGTRLTVT.

This clonotype was seen at least ten times. The V and J genes are TRBV6-1 and TRBJ2-4; perhaps TRBD2 as D (6 bases). V lost 5 bases, J lost 2 bases, and 19 bases lay in between. The CDR3 is 17 amino acids. Germline-derived CDR1 and CDR2 are MNHNS and SASEGT. The DNA of the CDR3 is TGTGCCAGCAGTAAGACTAGTGGCGGGATTTCCAAAAACATTCAGTACTTC. Translated: CASSKTSGGISKNIQYF.

This clonotype was found many times. This may come from a read error, since a much larger clone is one base off. This chain joins TRBV28 and TRBJ2-7, with no clear D. The CDR3 length is 11 residues. The germline V and J ends were trimmed by 6 bases and 3 bases, with 6 bases remaining between them. Germline V CDR1 and CDR2: MDHEN, SYDVKM. This CDR3 is CASSKNYEQYF. In DNA form, the CDR3 reads TGTGCCAGCAGCAAAAACTACGAGCAGTACTTC.

This clonotype was seen repeatedly, ten times or more. The chain recombines TRBV29-1 with TRBJ1-2; 10 bases fit TRBD1. After removal of 7 bases from V and 7 bases from J, the junction contained 6 bases not matched to a gene. The CDR3 totals 12 residues. Germline V lookup: CDR1 SQVTM, CDR2 ANQGSEA. The CDR3 reads CSAPGQGIGYTF. The CDR3 bases are TGCAGCGCACCGGGACAGGGGATTGGCTACACCTTC.

Note on this clonotype: The junction shows a germline mismatch at one end, possibly a read error. DNA for the CDR3: TGTGCCAGCAGCCCCCGACAGGGGGAAAACATTAAGTACTTC. It codes for CASSPRQGENIKYF. The chain combines TRBV11-1 with TRBJ2-4; 9 positions agree with TRBD1. The length of the CDR3 is 14 residues. Germline assignment: CDR1 SGHAT and CDR2 FQDESV (reference sequence).

This clonotype has ten or more counts. The chain links TRBV27 to TRBJ2-2; D ambiguous. Germline V gene sequence: CDR1 MNHEY, CDR2 SMNVEV (reference sequence). Deletions cut 4 bases from V and 6 bases from J, with 6 bases between. The CDR3 totals 12 residues. This chain's CDR3 is CASSSHSGELFF. The CDR3 nucleotides read TGTGCCAGCAGTTCCCACTCCGGGGAGCTGTTTTTT.

The chain combines TRBV6-1 with TRBJ1-2; TRBD1 agrees at 8 bases. Germline loops: CDR1 MNHNS, CDR2 SASEGT. Trimming cost V 2 bases and J 5 bases; bases outside gene matches: 10. This CDR3 comprises 16 residues. DNA for the CDR3: TGTGCCAGCAGTGAACTGGACAGGGACCTTTTATATGGCTACACCTTC. This sequence encodes CASSELDRDLLYGYTF.

This clonotype was detected ten times or more. The rearrangement uses TRBV12-5 and TRBJ2-7; 11 bases are a match to TRBD2. Germline lookup yields CDR1 LGHNT and CDR2 FRNRAP. The V and J ends lost 6 bases and 0 bases, in that order; junction bases with no gene match: 1. There are 14 residues in the CDR3. This CDR3 is CASGGLAVSYEQYF. Here the CDR3 DNA reads TGTGCTAGTGGGGGACTAGCGGTCTCCTACGAGCAGTACTTC.

This clonotype was found many times. The chain uses TRBV9 and TRBJ2-7; D perhaps matches TRBD1 (5 bases). This CDR3 region has 13 residues. CDR1 is SGDLS, CDR2 YYNGEE, per germline. V shed 4 bases and J shed 5 bases, with 13 bases lying between them. CDR3 in amino acids: CASSYDIGDEQYF. CDR3 sequence (DNA): TGTGCCAGCAGCTACGATATAGGGGACGAGCAGTACTTC.

Worth noting for this clonotype: One base away lies a much larger clone, so this may be a sequencing read error. This CDR3 fails to terminate in the conserved phenylalanine or tryptophan, so it likely reflects a read error. The V gene is TRBV6-1, the J gene TRBJ2-5, with D possibly matching TRBD2 (5 bases). Per the germline V gene, CDR1 is MNHNS and CDR2 is SASEGT. V shed 0 bases and J shed 6 bases, with 11 bases lying between them. The CDR3 is made up of 14 amino acids. Here the CDR3 DNA reads TGTGCCAGCAGTGAAGCAGAAGGGAGTAAGACCCAGTACTAC. Protein: CASSEAEGSKTQYY.

This clonotype was counted many times. This chain uses TRBV7-9 with TRBJ1-2, with D perhaps TRBD1 (5 bases). V dropped 5 bases and J dropped 4 bases, with 8 bases sitting between them. The CDR3 extends over 12 amino acids. CDR1 and CDR2 (germline): SEHNR, FQNEAQ (reference sequence). This chain's CDR3 is CASSDSSYGYTF. In DNA form, the CDR3 reads TGTGCCAGCAGCGACAGCTCCTATGGCTACACCTTC. Based on the CDR3 plus reference TRBV7-9 and TRBJ1-2, the full variable domain is DTGVSQNPRHKITKRGQNVTFRCDPISEHNRLYWYRQTLGQGPEFLTYFQNEAQLEKSRLLSDRFSAERPKGSFSTLEIQRTEQGDSAMYLCASSDSSYGYTFGSGTRLTVV.

This clonotype was seen at least ten times. The chain joins TRBV2 to TRBJ1-1, with a possible D match to TRBD1 (5 bases). Trimming removed 1 base from V and 12 bases from J, with 9 bases in between. Germline V gene sequence: CDR1 SNHLY, CDR2 FYNNEI. The CDR3 runs to 11 residues. CDR3 sequence (DNA): TGTGCCAGCAGTGAAGTGGGACCGCCTTTCTTT. Its translation: CASSEVGPPFF. Based on the CDR3 plus reference TRBV2 and TRBJ1-1, the full variable domain is EPEVTQTPSHQVTQMGQEVILRCVPISNHLYFYWYRQILGQKVEFLVSFYNNEISEKSEIFDDQFSVERPDGSNFTLKIRSTKLEDSAMYFCASSEVGPPFFGQGTRLTVV.

A few counts support this clonotype. The gene calls are TRBV30 and TRBJ1-1; D may be TRBD1 (6 bases). The CDR3 is made up of 13 amino acids. CDR1 GTSNPN and CDR2 SVGIG come from the germline V gene (reference sequence). V was clipped by 5 bases and J by 4 bases, with 14 bases between them. CDR3 loop: CAWDEGVSTEAFF. Here the CDR3 DNA reads TGTGCCTGGGATGAGGGGGTAAGCACTGAAGCTTTCTTT. The whole variable domain, filled in from reference TRBV30 and TRBJ1-1, reads SQTIHQWPATLVQPVGSPLSLECTVEGTSNPNLYWYRQAAGRGLQLLFYSVGIGQISSEVPQNLSASRPQDRQFILSSKKLLLSDSGFYLCAWDEGVSTEAFFGQGTRLTVV.

This clonotype was recorded many times. This sequence joins TRBV7-9 and TRBJ2-2, with D hard to call. V lost 2 bases and J 7 bases, leaving 11 bases between the germline ends. Germline lookup yields CDR1 SEHNR and CDR2 FQNEAQ (reference sequence). The CDR3 runs to 14 residues. The CDR3: CASSLIQRNGELFF. CDR3 bases: TGTGCCAGCAGCTTAATACAGAGGAACGGGGAGCTGTTTTTT.

This clonotype was seen at least ten times. This sequence joins TRBV5-1 and TRBJ2-2, with D hard to call. Trimming stripped 6 bases from V and 0 bases from J, with 15 bases between. The CDR3 loop spans 16 amino acids. Germline values: CDR1 SGHRS, CDR2 YFSETQ. The CDR3: CASTLVTRPNTGELFF. CDR3 coding DNA: TGCGCCAGCACTTTAGTGACACGACCGAACACCGGGGAGCTGTTTTTT.

In this sample, this clonotype turned up many times. The chain carries TRBV24-1 and TRBJ2-7; TRBD2 matches 9 bases. Trimming removed 5 bases from V and 7 bases from J; junction bases left unmatched: 8. This CDR3 comprises 14 residues. Germline V gene data show CDR1 as KGHDR and CDR2 as SFDVKD. In DNA form, the CDR3 reads TGTGCCACCAGTGCGGCGGGAGGGCCGGGGGAGCAGTACTTC. This translates into CATSAAGGPGEQYF.

At least ten counts were recorded for this clonotype. The genes are TRBV6-2 or TRBV6-3 and TRBJ2-2; 8 bases line up with TRBD2. The germline CDR1 and CDR2 sequences are MNHEY and SVGEGT. This CDR3 comprises 15 residues. V lost 2 bases and J lost 10; bases outside the gene matches: 9. CDR3 sequence reads: CASSYEREGLPELFF. CDR3 nucleotide sequence: TGTGCCAGCAGTTACGAACGGGAGGGCCTCCCGGAGCTGTTTTTT.

This clonotype has only a few counts. A junction boundary mismatches the germline segment, possibly from a read error. The CDR3 protein is CASSLILPTGAQETRYF. The CDR3 region has the DNA TGTGCCAGCAGTTTAATATTGCCTACTGGGGCCCAAGAGACCCGGTACTTC. This rearrangement joins TRBV12-3 or TRBV12-4 to TRBJ2-5; D possibly corresponds to TRBD1 (5 bases). The CDR3 loop spans 17 amino acids.

This chain links TRBV14 with TRBJ2-5; maybe TRBD1 (6 bases). Germline V gene lookup returns CDR1 SGHDN and CDR2 FVKESK. Trimming took 0 bases from V and 3 from J, leaving 11 bases between them. The CDR3 extends over 15 amino acids. The CDR3 protein is CASSQDFSGEETQYF. DNA of the CDR3: TGTGCCAGCAGCCAAGATTTCTCAGGGGAAGAGACCCAGTACTTC.

The sample holds many counts of this clonotype. The chain employs TRBV7-6 and TRBJ2-2; perhaps TRBD2 as D (6 bases). The CDR3 consists of 16 residues. The V end was cut by 4 bases, the J end by 4 bases, with 16 bases between. Germline CDR1 SGHVS, CDR2 FNYEAQ. CDR3 in amino acids: CASSSSGRSGTGELFF. The DNA of the CDR3 is TGTGCCAGCAGCTCTTCCGGGAGAAGTGGCACCGGGGAGCTGTTTTTT. Full variable domain (outside the CDR3, taken from reference TRBV7-6 and TRBJ2-2): GAGVSQSPRYKVTKRGQDVALRCDPISGHVSLYWYRQALGQGPEFLTYFNYEAQQDKSGLPNDRFSAERPEGSISTLTIQRTEQRDSAMYRCASSSSGRSGTGELFFGEGSRLTVL.

V and J are TRBV12-3 or TRBV12-4 and TRBJ2-5, with D unclear. The CDR3 totals 12 residues. V was clipped by 5 bases and J by 5 bases, with 9 bases between them. The CDR3 DNA reads as TGTGCCAGCAGTGCGGCGCTGGAGACCCAGTACTTC. This encodes CASSAALETQYF.

The sample holds many counts of this clonotype. V gene TRBV25-1 combines with J gene TRBJ2-2; no definite D call. Germline CDR1 MGHDK, CDR2 SYGVNS. V was pared by 7 bases and J by 6 bases, with 24 bases between. CDR3 length: 17 residues. CDR3 sequence (DNA): TGTGCCAGCACCCCCGGGCCAACTCACCCCCTTTCCGGGGAGCTGTTTTTT. Protein sequence: CASTPGPTHPLSGELFF. The complete variable domain, with remaining parts taken from reference TRBV25-1 and TRBJ2-2, reads EADIYQTPRYLVIGTGKKITLECSQTMGHDKMYWYQQDPGMELHLIHYSYGVNSTEKGDLSSESTVSRIRTEHFPLTLESARPSHTSQYLCASTPGPTHPLSGELFFGEGSRLTVL.

This clonotype was seen at least ten times. The chain employs TRBV29-1 and TRBJ2-7; 7 bases match TRBD2. CDR3 size: 11 residues. Looked up from germline, CDR1 is SQVTM and CDR2 is ANQGSEA. The V segment lost 3 bases and the J segment 6 bases; nucleotides outside the gene matches: 2. In DNA form, the CDR3 reads TGCAGCGTTGAGGCGGGGGTCGAGCAGTACTTC. Its protein product is CSVEAGVEQYF.